This TCR beta chain was sequenced in a study of radiotherapy plus CTLA-4 blockade in lung cancer. The CDR3 loop spans 15 amino acids. V lost 4 bases and J lost 3, with 14 bases in between. In germline, CDR1 is MNHEY, CDR2 SVGAGI. Generated by immunoSEQ multiplex PCR, the TCRdb table keeps only in-frame clones and is missing some. The table includes approximately 94,000 clones, roughly 80% detected once. This TCR derives from a human donor with non-small cell lung cancer that progressed on radiotherapy plus ipilimumab. The rearrangement uses TRBV6-5 and TRBJ2-3; no definite D call. The material was peripheral blood, obtained from a patient treated with radiotherapy plus ipilimumab. In DNA, the CDR3 is TGTGCCAGCAGTTCCCCCGCCGCTAGAACAGATACGCAGTATTTT. It specifies CASSSPAARTDTQYF.